This T cell receptor (beta chain) was sequenced for a study of T cell changes during pregnancy in multiple sclerosis. Profiled with immunoSEQ multiplex PCR; TCRdb holds only in-frame clones, not every one. Found here are tens of thousands of clones, around 94% of them singletons; the top ten hold around 0.84%. V lost 1 base to trimming and J lost 0 bases, with 8 bases between them. This CDR3 has 14 residues. Germline V lookup: CDR1 SGHRS, CDR2 YFSETQ. The rearrangement uses TRBV5-1 and TRBJ2-7; D unclear. The TCR originated in a female donor with multiple sclerosis, enrolled in a pregnancy study. The sample here was peripheral blood, taken in the third trimester of pregnancy. The CDR3 DNA reads TGCGCCAGCAGCTTGTATGCAGGCTCCTACGAGCAGTACTTC. This translates into CASSLYAGSYEQYF.